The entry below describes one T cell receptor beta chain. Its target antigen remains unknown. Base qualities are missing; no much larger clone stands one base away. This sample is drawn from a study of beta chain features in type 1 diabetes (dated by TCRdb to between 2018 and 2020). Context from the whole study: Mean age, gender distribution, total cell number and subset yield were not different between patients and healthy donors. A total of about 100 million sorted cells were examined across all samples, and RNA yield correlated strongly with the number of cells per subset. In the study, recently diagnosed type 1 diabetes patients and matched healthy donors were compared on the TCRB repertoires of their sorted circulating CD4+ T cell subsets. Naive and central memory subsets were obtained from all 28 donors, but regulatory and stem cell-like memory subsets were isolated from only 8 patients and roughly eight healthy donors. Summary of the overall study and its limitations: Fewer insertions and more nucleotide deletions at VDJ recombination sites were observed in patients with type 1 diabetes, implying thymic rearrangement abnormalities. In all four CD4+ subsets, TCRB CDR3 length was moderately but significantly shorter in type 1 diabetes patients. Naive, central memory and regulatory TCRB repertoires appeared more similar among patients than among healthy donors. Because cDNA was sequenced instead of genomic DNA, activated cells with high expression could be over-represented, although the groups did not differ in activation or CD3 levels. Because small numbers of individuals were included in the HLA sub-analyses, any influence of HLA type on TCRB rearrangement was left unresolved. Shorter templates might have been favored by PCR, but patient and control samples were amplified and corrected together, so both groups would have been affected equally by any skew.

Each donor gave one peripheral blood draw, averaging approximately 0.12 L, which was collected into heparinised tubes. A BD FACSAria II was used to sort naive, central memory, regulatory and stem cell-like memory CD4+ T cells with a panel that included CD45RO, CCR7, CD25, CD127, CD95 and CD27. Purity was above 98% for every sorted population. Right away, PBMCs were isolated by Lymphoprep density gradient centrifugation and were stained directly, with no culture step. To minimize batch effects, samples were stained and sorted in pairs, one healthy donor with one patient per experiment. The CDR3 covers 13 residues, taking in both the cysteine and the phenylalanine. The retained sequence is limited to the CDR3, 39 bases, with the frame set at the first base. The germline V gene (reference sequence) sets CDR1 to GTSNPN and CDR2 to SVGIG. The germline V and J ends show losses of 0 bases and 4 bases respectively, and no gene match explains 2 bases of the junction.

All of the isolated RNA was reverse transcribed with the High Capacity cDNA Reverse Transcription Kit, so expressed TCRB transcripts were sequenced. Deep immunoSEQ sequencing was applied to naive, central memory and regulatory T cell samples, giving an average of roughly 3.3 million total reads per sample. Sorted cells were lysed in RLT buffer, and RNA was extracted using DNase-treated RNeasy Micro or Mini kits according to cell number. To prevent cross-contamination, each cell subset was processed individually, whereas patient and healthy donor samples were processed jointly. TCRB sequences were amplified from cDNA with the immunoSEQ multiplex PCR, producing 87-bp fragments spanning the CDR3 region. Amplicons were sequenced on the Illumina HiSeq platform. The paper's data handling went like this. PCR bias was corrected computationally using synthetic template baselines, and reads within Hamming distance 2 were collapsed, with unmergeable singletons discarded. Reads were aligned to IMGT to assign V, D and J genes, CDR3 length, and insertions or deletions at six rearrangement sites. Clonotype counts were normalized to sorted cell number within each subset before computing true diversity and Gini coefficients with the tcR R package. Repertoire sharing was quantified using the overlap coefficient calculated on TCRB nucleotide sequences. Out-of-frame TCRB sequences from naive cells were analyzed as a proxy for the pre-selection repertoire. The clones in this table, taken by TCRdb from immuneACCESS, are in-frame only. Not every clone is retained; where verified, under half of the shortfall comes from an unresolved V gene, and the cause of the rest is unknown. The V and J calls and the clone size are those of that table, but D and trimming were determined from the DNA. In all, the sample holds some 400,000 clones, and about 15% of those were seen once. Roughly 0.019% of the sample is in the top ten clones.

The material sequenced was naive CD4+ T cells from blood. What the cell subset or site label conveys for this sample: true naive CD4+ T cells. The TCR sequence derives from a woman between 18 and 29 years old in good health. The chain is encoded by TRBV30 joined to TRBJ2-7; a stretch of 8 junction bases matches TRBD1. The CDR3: CAWSVQGGYEQYF. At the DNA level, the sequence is TGTGCCTGGAGTGTACAGGGGGGATACGAGCAGTACTTC.